A single sample gave rise to the 24 T cell receptor beta chains below, sequenced in a study of T cells after yellow fever vaccination. MiXCR was run by TCRdb on the 5' RACE reads, yielding one entry per CDR3 protein. The sample holds around 120,000 distinct CDR3 sequences; roughly 15% are singletons and the top ten take approximately 39%. The sample consisted of CD8+ T cells sorted from PBMCs, taken 5 days after the yellow fever booster vaccination. The receptor source for this set is a man between 18 and 35 years old who received the YFV17D yellow fever vaccine.

The chain couples TRBV11-2 to TRBJ2-5, with TRBD1 matching 10 bases. With V trimmed by 1 base and J by 3 bases, 2 bases remained unmatched. In germline, CDR1 is SGHAT, CDR2 FQNNGV. CDR3 length: 15 residues. This chain's CDR3 is CASSLGDRGEETQYF. The DNA for the CDR3 is TGTGCCAGCAGCTTAGGGGACAGGGGTGAAGAGACCCAGTACTTC.

J is TRBJ2-7 and V is TRBV6-1, with D perhaps matching TRBD1 (5 bases). V was trimmed by 6 bases and J by 0 bases, leaving 12 bases between them. Germline assignment: CDR1 MNHNS and CDR2 SASEGT. The CDR3 is made up of 14 amino acids. The chain's CDR3 is CASRAGPSSYEQYF. In DNA form, the CDR3 reads TGTGCCAGCAGGGCAGGGCCGAGCTCCTACGAGCAGTACTTC.

This clonotype has just a few counts. The V and J genes are TRBV4-3 and TRBJ2-1; 8 bases align to TRBD2. The junction had 13 bases not matched to a gene; V was cut back by 1 base and J by 8 bases. Germline CDR1 is LGHNA and CDR2 is YSLEER. The CDR3 runs 17 residues. DNA for the CDR3: TGCGCCAGCAGCCAAGCCCACGGGGGGGTAAGCAATGATGAGCAGTTCTTC. It encodes CASSQAHGGVSNDEQFF.

Here the CDR3 DNA reads TGTGCCAGCAGCCGGACTAGCGGGGGAGACAAAGAGACCCAGTACTTC. It is translated as CASSRTSGGDKETQYF. The chain links TRBV6-5 to TRBJ2-5, with 13 bases aligning to TRBD2. Trimming removed 6 bases from V and 3 bases from J; junction bases left unmatched: 7. The germline V gene encodes CDR1 MNHEY and CDR2 SVGAGI. This CDR3 contains 16 residues.

There are many counts of this clonotype. V and J are TRBV29-1 and TRBJ2-1; D might be TRBD2 (6 bases). Between the trimmed V and J ends, which lost 1 base and 4 bases, there was a span of 14 bases. The CDR3 is 15 amino acids. Germline lookup yields CDR1 SQVTM and CDR2 ANQGSEA. This CDR3 reads CSVEALAVAYNEQFF. CDR3 sequence (DNA): TGCAGCGTTGAAGCGTTAGCGGTAGCGTACAATGAGCAGTTCTTC.

This clonotype showed up just a few times. The chain carries TRBV2 and TRBJ2-7; perhaps TRBD1 as D (6 bases). The CDR3 runs 12 residues. Germline lookup yields CDR1 SNHLY and CDR2 FYNNEI. V lost 9 bases, J lost 2 bases, and 11 bases lay in between. CDR3 DNA sequence: TGTGCCAGAGGGACACGAACCTACGAGCAGTACTTC. This gives the protein CARGTRTYEQYF. Drawing the rest from reference TRBV2 and TRBJ2-7, the complete variable domain is EPEVTQTPSHQVTQMGQEVILRCVPISNHLYFYWYRQILGQKVEFLVSFYNNEISEKSEIFDDQFSVERPDGSNFTLKIRSTKLEDSAMYFCARGTRTYEQYFGPGTRLTVT.

The chain carries TRBV15 and TRBJ2-3; the match to TRBD1 covers 10 bases. Germline-derived CDR1 and CDR2 are LNHNV and YYDKDF (reference sequence). The CDR3 has 15 residues. Losses at the gene ends were 3 bases for V and 10 bases for J; bases not matched to a gene: 10. CDR3 nucleotides: TGTGCCACCAGCAGGCGGGGACAGGGGATGCGGGCGCAGTATTTT. It encodes CATSRRGQGMRAQYF.

The CDR3 region has the DNA TGTGCCAGCAGCCGGACGGCAAACTATGGCTACACCTTC. This translates into CASSRTANYGYTF. The chain couples TRBV7-6 to TRBJ1-2, with D unresolved. Germline V gives CDR1 SGHVS, CDR2 FNYEAQ. Trimming cost V 5 bases and J 2 bases, with 9 bases left between them. The CDR3 contains 13 residues.

With regard to this clonotype: At one of its ends the junction is not consistent with the germline gene, which may arise from a read error. The rearrangement joins TRBV12-3 or TRBV12-4 to TRBJ2-1; D is perhaps TRBD1 or TRBD2 (5 bases each). The CDR3 is made up of 15 amino acids. This chain's CDR3 is CASSSVNPGHNVQFF. The CDR3 bases are TGTGCCAGCAGCTCTGTAAATCCGGGGCACAATGTGCAGTTCTTC.

This clonotype was observed a few times. The rearrangement links TRBV6-6 to TRBJ2-3; 10 bases line up with TRBD1. CDR3 length equals 17 residues. Looked up from germline, CDR1 is MNHNY and CDR2 is SVGAGI (reference sequence). V was clipped by 2 bases and J by 5 bases; unmatched bases: 10. The CDR3 loop is CASSYIGTGEEKDTQYF. CDR3 in DNA: TGTGCCAGCAGTTACATTGGGACAGGGGAGGAAAAAGATACGCAGTATTTT.

This clonotype was detected only a few times. V gene TRBV12-3 or TRBV12-4 combines with J gene TRBJ2-7; D uncertain. The CDR3 is made up of 13 amino acids. V lost 3 bases and J lost 5, with 11 bases in between. The CDR3, as DNA: TGTGCCAGCAGTTTTACCGGGTACGACGAGCAGTACTTC. Translated: CASSFTGYDEQYF.

V is TRBV4-1 and J is TRBJ2-6; D is uncertain. V lost 4 bases and J 0 bases, leaving 4 bases between the germline ends. The CDR3 totals 14 residues. Germline-derived CDR1 and CDR2 are MGHRA and YSYEKL. The CDR3 nucleotides read TGCGCCAGCAGCCTTCTCTCTGGGGCCAACGTCCTGACTTTC. Translating it yields CASSLLSGANVLTF.

The V and J genes are TRBV27 and TRBJ1-1; D is unclear. Germline loops: CDR1 MNHEY, CDR2 SMNVEV (reference sequence). The CDR3 is made up of 13 amino acids. V gave up 4 bases and J gave up 0 bases, with 6 bases separating them. The CDR3: CASSWQVNTEAFF. The CDR3 DNA reads as TGTGCCAGCAGTTGGCAGGTGAACACTGAAGCTTTCTTT.

The sample holds a few counts of this clonotype. This sequence joins TRBV12-3 or TRBV12-4 and TRBJ1-2, with 7 positions matching TRBD1. V lost 6 bases, J lost 6 bases, and 13 bases stayed unmatched. The CDR3 extends over 15 amino acids. CDR3 nucleotides: TGTGCCAGCAGCCCGGACGGGAACAGGGGTAATGGCTACACCTTC. Residues: CASSPDGNRGNGYTF.

This clonotype was seen a few times. The chain uses TRBV19 and TRBJ2-7; D may be TRBD1 (6 bases). V lost 3 bases and J lost 6, with 15 bases in between. CDR3 size: 14 residues. In germline, CDR1 is LNHDA, CDR2 SQIVND (reference sequence). The CDR3 DNA follows: TGTGCCAGTAGTATGGCGACAGGAACCAGCGAGCAGTACTTC. Translation gives CASSMATGTSEQYF.

This clonotype turned up a few times. V and J are TRBV12-3 or TRBV12-4 and TRBJ2-7; 8 nucleotides align to TRBD2. The CDR3 has 15 residues. V gave up 6 bases and J gave up 0 bases; unmatched junction bases: 7. CDR3 sequence reads: CASRAGGSFSYEQYF. In nucleotides, the CDR3 is TGTGCCAGCAGGGCGGGGGGCTCCTTCTCCTACGAGCAGTACTTC.

The rearrangement uses TRBV12-3 or TRBV12-4 and TRBJ1-5, with D uncertain. V was pared by 5 bases and J by 7 bases, with 9 bases between. This CDR3 is built from 12 residues. DNA for the CDR3: TGTGCCAGCAGTCCCGAAGGGCAGCCCCAGCATTTT. Amino acid sequence: CASSPEGQPQHF.

This clonotype was recorded a few times. The J gene is TRBJ2-1, the V gene TRBV6-5; D not certain. This CDR3 region has 20 residues. CDR1 is MNHEY and CDR2 is SVGAGI in the germline V gene. Trimming removed 0 bases from V and 3 bases from J, with 24 bases in between. The CDR3 region has the DNA TGTGCCAGCAGTTACTCTCTAGGTCCGATCGCCACCCAACTCTACAATGAGCAGTTCTTC. Translation: CASSYSLGPIATQLYNEQFF.

The V and J genes are TRBV4-1 and TRBJ1-5; possibly TRBD1 for D (5 bases). The V end lost 3 bases, the J end lost 4 bases, and 13 bases lay between the germline ends. The CDR3 consists of 15 residues. In germline, CDR1 is MGHRA, CDR2 YSYEKL. In nucleotides, the CDR3 is TGCGCCAGCAGCCAGTACAGGAACGCGAATCAGCCCCAGCATTTT. Translation gives CASSQYRNANQPQHF.

This clonotype has a count of ten or more. CDR3 region: CASSPGLAGIYEQFF. CDR3 sequence (DNA): TGTGCCAGCAGCCCGGGACTAGCGGGGATCTATGAGCAGTTCTTC. The chain carries TRBV4-2 and TRBJ2-1; TRBD2 matches 13 bases. The CDR3 is 15 amino acids. V was clipped by 4 bases and J by 8 bases; unmatched bases: 5. From germline, CDR1 is LGHNA and CDR2 YNFKEQ.

This sequence joins TRBV12-3 or TRBV12-4 and TRBJ2-7, with 8 bases that match TRBD2. The CDR3 is 14 amino acids. The J segment lost 6 bases and the V segment lost 5 bases, leaving 9 bases of the junction unmatched. CDR3 region: CASSPGGGGGEQYV. Here the CDR3 DNA reads TGTGCCAGCAGTCCCGGGGGGGGGGGCGGCGAGCAGTACGTC.

In its sample, this clonotype was seen a few times. This chain links TRBV19 with TRBJ1-5; D unresolved. CDR3 length: 14 residues. The germline V gene has CDR1 LNHDA and CDR2 SQIVND (reference sequence). Trimming cost V 8 bases and J 3 bases, with 14 bases left between them. The CDR3, as DNA: TGTGCCAGTGGCCTGAGAGGAAACAATCAGCCCCAGCATTTT. Its protein product is CASGLRGNNQPQHF.

This clonotype was counted between two and nine times. The rearrangement uses TRBV24-1 and TRBJ1-1; no definite D call. This CDR3 comprises 12 residues. Germline CDR1 and CDR2: KGHDR and SFDVKD. V dropped 5 bases and J dropped 7 bases, with 10 bases sitting between them. The CDR3 DNA reads TGTGCCACCAGTGGGGAACGGGGTGAAGCTTTCTTT. It yields the protein CATSGERGEAFF.

The rearrangement links TRBV5-1 to TRBJ2-7; D possibly corresponds to TRBD2 (5 bases). The CDR3 length is 13 residues. Trimming cost V 2 bases and J 3 bases, with 9 bases left between them. In germline, CDR1 is SGHRS, CDR2 YFSETQ. CDR3 sequence reads: CASSFGEGYEQYV. The CDR3 nucleotides read TGCGCCAGCAGCTTTGGCGAGGGCTACGAGCAGTACGTC.